One and the same sample provided the 9 T cell receptor beta chains below, sequenced in a study of T cell responses to AZD1222 COVID-19 vaccine. Profiled with immunoSEQ multiplex PCR; TCRdb holds only in-frame clones, not every one. This sample has 110,000 to 150,000 clones, with approximately 85% found just once. The sample here was peripheral blood, taken on day 0 of AZD1222 vaccination. These receptors were collected from an adult in good health.

The chain recombines TRBV9 with TRBJ2-7; TRBD1 agrees at 8 bases. Trimming cost V 4 bases and J 4 bases; bases outside gene matches: 10. Germline V gene lookup returns CDR1 SGDLS and CDR2 YYNGEE. The CDR3 extends over 15 amino acids. The chain's CDR3 is CASSLRTGSDYEQYF. For the CDR3, the DNA is TGTGCCAGCAGCTTGAGGACAGGGTCGGATTACGAGCAGTACTTC.

V is TRBV3-1 (or the pseudogene TRBV3-2) and J is TRBJ1-1, with a possible D match to TRBD1 (5 bases). Trimming left V 3 bases short and J 4 bases short, with 12 bases between. Germline CDR1 reads LGHDT; CDR2 reads YNNKEL (reference sequence). The CDR3 has 14 residues. This CDR3 reads CASSHGAQGTEAFF. In DNA form, the CDR3 reads TGTGCCAGCAGCCATGGGGCGCAGGGCACTGAAGCTTTCTTT.

The chain recombines TRBV4-2 with TRBJ1-5; D call uncertain. Germline assignment: CDR1 LGHNA and CDR2 YNFKEQ. V was shortened by 0 bases and J by 0 bases, with 6 bases between the two germline ends. CDR3 length equals 15 residues. Here the CDR3 reads CASSQDQNSNQPQHF. The DNA for the CDR3 is TGTGCCAGCAGCCAAGATCAGAATAGCAATCAGCCCCAGCATTTT.

The chain carries TRBV7-2 and TRBJ2-5; 8 positions match TRBD1. Germline trimming cut 5 bases from V and 4 bases from J; bases unmatched to any gene: 9. This CDR3 contains 15 residues. Germline-derived CDR1 and CDR2 are SGHTA and FQGNSA. The CDR3 nucleotides read TGTGCCAGCAGCAGGAAGGGACAGGTGGGAGAGACCCAGTACTTC. Its protein product is CASSRKGQVGETQYF.

This clone came up once. The rearrangement links TRBV9 to TRBJ2-5; the D gene is possibly TRBD2 (6 bases). V dropped 2 bases and J dropped 4 bases, with 18 bases sitting between them. This CDR3 spans 16 amino acids. CDR1 and CDR2 (germline): SGDLS, YYNGEE. The CDR3 DNA sequence: TGTGCCAGCAGCGTCGAGGATCTTGGAGGGGCAGAGACCCAGTACTTC. Translation: CASSVEDLGGAETQYF. Variable domain in full (rest from reference TRBV9 and TRBJ2-5): DSGVTQTPKHLITATGQRVTLRCSPRSGDLSVYWYQQSLDQGLQFLIQYYNGEERAKGNILERFSAQQFPDLHSELNLSSLELGDSALYFCASSVEDLGGAETQYFGPGTRLLVL.

This clone has just one count. The chain links TRBV6-6 to TRBJ2-3; D is perhaps TRBD2 (6 bases). This CDR3 comprises 15 residues. Trimming removed 6 bases at V and 2 bases at J, with 15 bases between. CDR1 is MNHNY, CDR2 SVGAGI, per germline (reference sequence). CDR3 in DNA: TGTGCCAGCAGACCCGGCGGGGAACACACAGATACGCAGTATTTT. Its protein is CASRPGGEHTDTQYF.

V and J are TRBV5-4 and TRBJ1-2, with D possibly TRBD1 on 5 matching bases. There are 14 residues in the CDR3. The germline gives CDR1 SGHNT, CDR2 YYREEE (reference sequence). With 4 bases removed from V and 8 bases from J, the gap between germline ends came to 18 bases. The CDR3 sequence: CASSTWDLAEGYTF. The CDR3 DNA is TGTGCCAGCAGCACCTGGGACCTTGCGGAGGGCTACACCTTC.

The chain couples TRBV5-1 to TRBJ1-6; 12 nucleotides align to TRBD1. The germline V gene encodes CDR1 SGHRS and CDR2 YFSETQ. With 0 bases clipped from V and 8 bases from J, the junction kept 6 bases outside the gene matches. There are 17 residues in the CDR3. CDR3 nucleotide sequence: TGCGCCAGCAGCTTGGCCGGGACAGGGGGCCCGGATTCACCCCTCCACTTT. This gives the protein CASSLAGTGGPDSPLHF.

The sample holds one count of this clone. The chain uses TRBV10-3 and TRBJ2-1; TRBD2 matches 8 bases. Losses at the gene ends were 7 bases for V and 7 bases for J; bases not matched to a gene: 6. Per the germline V gene, CDR1 is ENHRY and CDR2 is SYGVKD. This CDR3 is built from 13 residues. Here the CDR3 reads CAINGLAENEQFF. In DNA form, the CDR3 reads TGTGCCATCAACGGACTAGCTGAGAATGAGCAGTTCTTC.